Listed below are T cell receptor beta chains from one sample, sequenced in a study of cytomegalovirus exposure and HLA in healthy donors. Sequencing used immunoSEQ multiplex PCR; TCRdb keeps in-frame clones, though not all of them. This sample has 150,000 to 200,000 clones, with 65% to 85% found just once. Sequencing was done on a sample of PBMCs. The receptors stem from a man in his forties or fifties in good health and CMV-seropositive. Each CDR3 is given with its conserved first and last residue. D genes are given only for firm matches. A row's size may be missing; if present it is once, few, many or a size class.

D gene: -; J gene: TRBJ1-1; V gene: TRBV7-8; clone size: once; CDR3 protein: CASSLGLMNTEAFF; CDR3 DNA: TGTGCCAGCAGCTTGGGACTGATGAACACTGAAGCTTTCTTT
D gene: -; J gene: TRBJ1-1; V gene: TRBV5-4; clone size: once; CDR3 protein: CASSPQGGVNTEAFF; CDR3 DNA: TGTGCCAGCAGCCCCCAAGGGGGAGTTAACACTGAAGCTTTCTTT
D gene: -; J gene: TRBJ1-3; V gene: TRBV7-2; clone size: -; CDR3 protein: CASSLLRTGNTIYF; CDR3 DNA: TGTGCCAGCAGCCTCCTGAGAACTGGAAACACCATATATTTT
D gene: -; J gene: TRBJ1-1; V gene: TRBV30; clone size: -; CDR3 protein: CAWALFSGGNTEAFF; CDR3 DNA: TGTGCCTGGGCCCTATTTTCGGGGGGGAACACTGAAGCTTTCTTT
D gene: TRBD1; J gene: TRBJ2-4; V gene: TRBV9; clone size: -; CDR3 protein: CASSSRTGDEHIQYF; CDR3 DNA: TGTGCCAGCAGCTCCCGGACAGGAGACGAGCACATTCAGTACTTC
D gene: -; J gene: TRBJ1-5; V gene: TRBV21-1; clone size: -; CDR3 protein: CASSTLTGHHSNQPQHF; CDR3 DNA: TGTGCCAGCAGCACCCTGACAGGTCACCATAGCAATCAGCCCCAGCATTTT
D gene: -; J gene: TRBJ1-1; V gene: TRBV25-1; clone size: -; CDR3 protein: CASSELGRLGRAF; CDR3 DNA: TGTGCCAGCAGTGAATTGGGTCGGTTGGGCAGGGCCTTT
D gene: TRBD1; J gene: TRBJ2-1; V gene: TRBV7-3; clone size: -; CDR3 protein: CASSQGTGGNEQFF; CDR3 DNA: TGTGCCAGCAGCCAAGGGACAGGGGGCAATGAGCAGTTCTTC
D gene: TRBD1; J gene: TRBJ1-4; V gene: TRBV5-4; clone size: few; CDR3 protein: CASSLSGQGNEKLFF; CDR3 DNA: TGTGCCAGCAGCTTGTCTGGACAGGGAAATGAAAAACTGTTTTTT
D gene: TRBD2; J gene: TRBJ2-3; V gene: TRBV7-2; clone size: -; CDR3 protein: CASSLGGGPSTDTQYF; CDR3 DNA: TGTGCCAGCAGCTTAGGCGGGGGGCCGAGCACAGATACGCAGTATTTT
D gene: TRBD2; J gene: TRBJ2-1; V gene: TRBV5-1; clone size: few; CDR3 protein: CASSPGGGGAGEQFF; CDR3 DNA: TGCGCCAGCAGCCCCGGGGGCGGGGGGGCCGGTGAGCAGTTCTTC
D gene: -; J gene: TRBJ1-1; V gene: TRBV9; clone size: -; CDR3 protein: CASSPSGEAAEAFF; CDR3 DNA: TGTGCCAGCAGCCCCTCGGGGGAAGCGGCTGAAGCTTTCTTT
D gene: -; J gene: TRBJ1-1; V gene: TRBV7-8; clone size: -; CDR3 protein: CASSLERGGRRITEAFF; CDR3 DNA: TGTGCCAGCAGCTTAGAGAGGGGGGGGCGAAGAATCACTGAAGCTTTCTTT
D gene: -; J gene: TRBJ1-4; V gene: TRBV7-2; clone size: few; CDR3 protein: CASSPRGGREKLFF; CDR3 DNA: TGTGCCAGCAGCCCCCGGGGAGGGCGTGAAAAACTGTTTTTT
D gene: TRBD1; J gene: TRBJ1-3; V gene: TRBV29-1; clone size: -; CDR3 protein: CSVEDPRGLGNTIYF; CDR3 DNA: TGCAGCGTTGAAGATCCCAGGGGGCTCGGAAACACCATATATTTT
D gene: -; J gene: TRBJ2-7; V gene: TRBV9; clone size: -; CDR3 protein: CASTSYEQYF; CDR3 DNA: TGTGCCAGCACTTCCTACGAGCAGTACTTC
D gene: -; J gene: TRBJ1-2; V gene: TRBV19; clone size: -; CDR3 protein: CASSIVPGQLNYGYTF; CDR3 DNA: TGTGCCAGTAGTATTGTTCCCGGACAGCTTAACTATGGCTACACCTTC
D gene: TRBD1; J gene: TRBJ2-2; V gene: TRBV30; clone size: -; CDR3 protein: CAWSDRGTGELFF; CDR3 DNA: TGTGCCTGGAGTGACAGGGGGACCGGGGAGCTGTTTTTT
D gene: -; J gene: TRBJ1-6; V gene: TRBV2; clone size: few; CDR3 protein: CASREVSSYNSPLHF; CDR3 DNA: TGTGCCAGCAGAGAGGTCAGCTCCTATAATTCACCCCTCCACTTT
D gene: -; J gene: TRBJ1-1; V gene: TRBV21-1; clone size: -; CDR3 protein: CANSGESLLEAFF; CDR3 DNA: TGTGCCAACTCAGGGGAGAGCCTACTTGAAGCTTTCTTT
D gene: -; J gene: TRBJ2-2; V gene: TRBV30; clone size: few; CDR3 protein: CAWKRSRDTGELFF; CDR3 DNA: TGTGCCTGGAAAAGAAGCCGGGACACCGGGGAGCTGTTTTTT
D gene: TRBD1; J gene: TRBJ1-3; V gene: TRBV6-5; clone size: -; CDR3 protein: CASSLTGDTGNTIYF; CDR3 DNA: TGTGCCAGCAGTCTAACAGGGGATACTGGAAACACCATATATTTT
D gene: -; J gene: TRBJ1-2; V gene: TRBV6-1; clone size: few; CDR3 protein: CASRQPNPNYGYTF; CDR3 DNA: TGTGCCAGCAGACAGCCTAATCCGAACTATGGCTACACCTTC
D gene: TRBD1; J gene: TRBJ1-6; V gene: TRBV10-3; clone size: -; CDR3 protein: CAISDPLKRQGADSPLHF; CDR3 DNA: TGTGCCATCAGTGACCCGCTTAAGAGACAGGGGGCTGATTCACCCCTCCACTTT
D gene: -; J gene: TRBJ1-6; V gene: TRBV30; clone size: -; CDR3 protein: CAWREWTENSPLHF; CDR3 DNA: TGTGCCTGGAGGGAGTGGACAGAAAATTCACCCCTCCACTTT
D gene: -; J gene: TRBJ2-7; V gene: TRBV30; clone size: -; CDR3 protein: CALMPGAYEQYF; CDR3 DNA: TGTGCCTTAATGCCGGGAGCCTACGAGCAGTACTTC
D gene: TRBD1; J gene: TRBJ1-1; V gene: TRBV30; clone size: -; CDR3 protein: CAWSVQGYAFF; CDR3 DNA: TGTGCCTGGAGTGTACAGGGGTACGCTTTCTTT
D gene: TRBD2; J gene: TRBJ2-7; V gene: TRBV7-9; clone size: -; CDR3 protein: CASSPSGSSYEQYF; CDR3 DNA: TGTGCCAGCAGTCCTAGCGGCAGCTCCTACGAGCAGTACTTC
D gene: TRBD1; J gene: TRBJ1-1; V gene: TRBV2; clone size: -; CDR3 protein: CASSYTGGGTEAFF; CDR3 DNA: TGTGCCAGCAGTTACACAGGGGGGGGAACTGAAGCTTTCTTT
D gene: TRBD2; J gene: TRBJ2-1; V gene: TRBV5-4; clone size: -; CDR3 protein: CASSLAGGGGANEQFF; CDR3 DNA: TGTGCCAGCAGCTTGGCCGGTGGCGGGGGGGCGAATGAGCAGTTCTTC
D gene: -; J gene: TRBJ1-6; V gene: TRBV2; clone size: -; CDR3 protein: CASRPTWGGNNSPLHF; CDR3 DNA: TGTGCCAGCAGGCCCACCTGGGGGGGGAATAATTCACCCCTCCACTTT
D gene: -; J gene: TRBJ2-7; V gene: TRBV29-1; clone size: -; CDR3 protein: CSVEGTDSYEQYF; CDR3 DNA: TGCAGCGTTGAAGGGACAGACTCCTACGAGCAGTACTTC
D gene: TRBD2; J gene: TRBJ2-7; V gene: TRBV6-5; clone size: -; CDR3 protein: CASSYERGYSYEQYF; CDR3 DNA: TGTGCCAGCAGTTACGAGCGGGGGTATTCCTACGAGCAGTACTTC
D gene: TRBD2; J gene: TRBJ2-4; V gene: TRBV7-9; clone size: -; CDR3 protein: CASAPPVTLAGGRYIQYF; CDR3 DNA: TGTGCCAGCGCCCCCCCAGTAACCCTAGCGGGGGGGCGGTACATTCAGTACTTC
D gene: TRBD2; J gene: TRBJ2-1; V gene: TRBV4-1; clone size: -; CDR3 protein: CASSQALLAGTEQFF; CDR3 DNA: TGCGCCAGCAGCCAAGCGCTGTTAGCGGGGACTGAGCAGTTCTTC
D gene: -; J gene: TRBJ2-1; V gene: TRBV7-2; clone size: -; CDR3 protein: CASSSRDSYNEQFF; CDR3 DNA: TGTGCCAGCAGCTCCAGAGACAGCTACAATGAGCAGTTCTTC
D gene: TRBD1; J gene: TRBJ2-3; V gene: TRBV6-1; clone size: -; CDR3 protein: CASHRGLSADTQYF; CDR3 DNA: TGTGCCAGTCACAGGGGGCTTTCCGCAGATACGCAGTATTTT
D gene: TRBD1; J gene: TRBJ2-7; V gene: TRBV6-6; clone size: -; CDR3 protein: CASEDRGLEQYF; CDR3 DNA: TGTGCCAGCGAGGACAGGGGGCTTGAGCAGTACTTC
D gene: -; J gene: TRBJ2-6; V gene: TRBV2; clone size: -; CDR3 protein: CASNRGLVAGANVLTF; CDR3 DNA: TGTGCCAGCAACAGGGGACTGGTCGCTGGGGCCAACGTCCTGACTTTC
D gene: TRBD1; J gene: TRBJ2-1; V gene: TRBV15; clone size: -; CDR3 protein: CATSSGGQGASEQFF; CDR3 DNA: TGTGCCACCAGCTCCGGGGGACAGGGGGCGAGTGAGCAGTTCTTC
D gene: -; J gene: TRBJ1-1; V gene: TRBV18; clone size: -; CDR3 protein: CASSPRAAGNTEAFF; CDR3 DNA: TGTGCCAGCTCACCACGGGCCGCGGGGAACACTGAAGCTTTCTTT